The clone carrying this T cell receptor (beta chain) was observed a few times. The antigen remains unidentified. Per the germline V gene, CDR1 is MNHNS and CDR2 is SASEGT. This CDR3 has 14 residues. V was clipped by 1 base and J by 5 bases, with 9 bases between them. Scientists isolated CD4+ T cells after a roughly 9-day culture period ended. Two-dose vaccination with either BNT162b2 or mRNA-1273 was given to the participants. The data stem from a study of vaccination effects on CD4 cells after COVID-19. Assay used: immunoSEQ multiplex PCR; TCRdb lists only in-frame clones, some missing. This table holds tens of thousands of clones, 74% found once.

The chain combines TRBV6-1 with TRBJ1-5; D is ambiguous. This clonotype was obtained from a human donor who received a COVID-19 vaccine. The sequenced sample was CD4+ T cells from PBMCs cultured without peptide, obtained after COVID-19 vaccination. CDR3 loop: CASSEGNGYQPQHF. CDR3 nucleotide sequence: TGTGCCAGCAGTGAAGGGAACGGCTATCAGCCCCAGCATTTT.